These 2 T cell receptor beta chains were all obtained from the same sample, sequenced in a study of long-term antiretroviral therapy in people with HIV. Running of the v3.0 immunoSEQ assay took place at survey level. TCRdb keeps only in-frame clones here, not all; method: immunoSEQ multiplex PCR. The sample lists about 24,000 clones, 90% to 95% occurring once. The sequencing here drew on unsorted PBMCs, taken less than 5 years after starting antiretroviral therapy. Receptor source: a woman aged 45-59 years with HIV.

This chain uses TRBV6-5 with TRBJ2-7; TRBD1 or TRBD2 may be the D gene (6 bases each). From germline, CDR1 is MNHEY and CDR2 SVGAGI. Trimming removed 0 bases from V and 0 bases from J, with 9 bases in between. The CDR3 runs to 15 residues. The CDR3 protein is CASSYSGGLSYEQYF. In nucleotides, the CDR3 is TGTGCCAGCAGTTACTCAGGGGGGCTCTCCTACGAGCAGTACTTC.

V usage is TRBV7-9 and J usage is TRBJ2-1; a possible D gene is TRBD1 (5 bases). V was pared by 3 bases and J by 7 bases, with 13 bases between. The CDR3 contains 14 residues. The germline V gene has CDR1 SEHNR and CDR2 FQNEAQ (reference sequence). The DNA of the CDR3 is TGTGCCAGCAGCTTTAAAAAAAAGGGGAATGAGCAGTTCTTC. Translating it yields CASSFKKKGNEQFF.